Sequencing of this T cell receptor (beta chain) was carried out in a study of identical twins. Study results and caveats: Out-of-frame beta sequences exhibited a weaker degree of excess twin sharing. The study reached conclusions through statistical analysis that was cross-sectional, not following the same donors. Memory repertoires showed no such pattern, whereas abundant cord blood beta clonotypes carried fewer insertions.

A universal primer site was incorporated via template switching, and the cDNA contained unique molecular identifiers. Each CDR3 protein gets one entry after TCRdb re-called the 5' RACE reads with MiXCR. Of 300,000 to 400,000 distinct CDR3 sequences listed, approximately 8.7% are singletons. This clonotype has only a few counts. Its cognate antigen is unknown. V lost 4 bases and J lost 1, with 15 bases in between. The CDR3 spans 16 residues. From germline, CDR1 is ENHRY and CDR2 SYGVKD. The chain couples TRBV10-3 to TRBJ2-3, with D possibly being TRBD1 or TRBD2 (6 bases each). The TCR was taken from a woman in her fifties or sixties in good health. The sequenced sample consisted of naive T cells sorted from blood. The CDR3 nucleotides read TGTGCCATCAGTGGAGTCGACGGGGGCGGCACAGATACGCAGTATTTT. Translation gives CAISGVDGGGTDTQYF.